This TCR beta chain was found in a study of high-grade serous ovarian cancer treatment subgroups. At the level of the study: Mean per sample: about 14,000 reads, more than 6,500 unique TCR beta rearrangements.

Points from the study as a whole: Higher neoantigen levels went with greater TCR clonal relatedness.

Some clones are missing from TCRdb's copy, which holds only in-frame ones; the method was immunoSEQ multiplex PCR. The data contain about 40,000 clones, 79% of them singletons. This CDR3 is 16 amino acids long. V was trimmed by 3 bases and J by 2 bases, leaving 14 bases between them. Germline values: CDR1 SGHRS, CDR2 YFSETQ. Tumor tissue was taken before any definitive surgery or chemotherapy was given. With regard to this clone: What it recognizes is unknown.

Specimen: tumor tissue. The genes are TRBV5-1 and TRBJ2-2; D possibly corresponds to TRBD2 (6 bases). The sequence derives from a human donor with high-grade serous ovarian cancer. In DNA form, the CDR3 reads TGCGCCAGCAGCTCGATTAGCGGATCCAACACCGGGGAGCTGTTTTTT. It translates to CASSSISGSNTGELFF.